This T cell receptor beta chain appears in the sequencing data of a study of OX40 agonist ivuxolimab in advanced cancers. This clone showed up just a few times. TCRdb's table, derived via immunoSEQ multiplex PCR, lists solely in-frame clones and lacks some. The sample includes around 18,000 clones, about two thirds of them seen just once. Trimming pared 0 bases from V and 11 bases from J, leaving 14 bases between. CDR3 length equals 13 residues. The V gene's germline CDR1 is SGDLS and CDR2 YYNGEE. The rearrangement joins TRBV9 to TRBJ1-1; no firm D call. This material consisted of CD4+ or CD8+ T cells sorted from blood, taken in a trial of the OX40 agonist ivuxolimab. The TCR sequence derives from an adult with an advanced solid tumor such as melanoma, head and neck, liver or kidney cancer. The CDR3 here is CASSVGAAKKAFF. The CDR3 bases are TGTGCCAGCAGCGTAGGGGCGGCTAAGAAGGCTTTCTTT.